Sequencing of this T cell receptor (beta chain) was carried out in a study of T cells in localized non-small cell lung cancer. Study-wide results and limits: Across samples, adjacent lung featured a median 57 of the top 100 tumor clones. Uninvolved adjacent lung had more T cell clonality than any other tissue, topping tumor.

In regard to this clone: Its antigen is currently unknown.

Sequencing used immunoSEQ multiplex PCR; TCRdb keeps in-frame clones, though not all of them. The sample records around 130,000 clones, about 89% being singletons. The sequencing used peripheral blood, collected before any cancer treatment. This clonotype was obtained from a female donor older than 55 with stage I lung adenocarcinoma.

CDR3 in amino acids: CASSQVGVLDTDTQYF. The CDR3 bases are TGTGCCAGCAGCCAAGTGGGGGTACTAGATACAGATACGCAGTATTTT. This rearrangement joins TRBV4-2 to TRBJ2-3; either TRBD1 or TRBD2 may fit D (5 bases each). The CDR3 sequence is 16 residues long. V lost 1 base to trimming and J lost 3 bases, with 14 bases between them. Germline CDR1 reads LGHNA; CDR2 reads YNFKEQ.